The next 20 T cell receptor beta chains were all read from a single sample in a study of T cells in tuberculosis. Sequenced by immunoSEQ multiplex PCR; TCRdb stores in-frame clones only, minus some. Of about 40,000 clones in the sample, 94% are singletons; the top ten hold 9.5% to 13%. The specimen sequenced was PBMCs. These receptors were taken from a donor between 10 and 29 years old with latent tuberculosis or without tuberculosis infection. Some clones in this sample may be carry-over from other donors' samples.

The chain is built from TRBV2 and TRBJ2-6, with a weak D call TRBD1 (5 bases). Trimming pared 6 bases from V and 2 bases from J, leaving 14 bases between. Germline CDR1 and CDR2: SNHLY and FYNNEI. This CDR3 contains 16 residues. CDR3 protein: CASSETDHPGANVLTF. CDR3 DNA sequence: TGTGCCAGCAGCGAGACAGATCACCCTGGGGCCAACGTCCTGACTTTC.

V and J are TRBV7-2 and TRBJ2-7; D is unclear. The V and J ends lost 2 bases and 2 bases respectively, with 16 bases between them. Germline CDR1 is SGHTA and CDR2 is FQGNSA. There are 16 residues in the CDR3. The CDR3 bases are TGTGCCAGCAGCTTAAGGCGACTGGCCCCCACCTACGAGCAGTACTTC. It yields the protein CASSLRRLAPTYEQYF.

This clone has a handful of counts. The chain joins TRBV25-1 to TRBJ1-6; D possibly corresponds to TRBD1 (5 bases). V lost 4 bases and J lost 14, with 6 bases in between. Germline V lookup: CDR1 MGHDK, CDR2 SYGVNS. This CDR3 has 10 residues. CDR3 amino acids: CASSAGSLHF. The CDR3 bases are TGTGCCAGCAGTGCAGGGTCCCTCCACTTT.

The rearrangement links TRBV6-1 to TRBJ1-5; TRBD1 agrees at 9 bases. This CDR3 comprises 13 residues. The V gene's germline CDR1 is MNHNS and CDR2 SASEGT. V dropped 4 bases and J dropped 5; count of bases not matched to a gene: 0. The chain's CDR3 is CASSGQGDQPQHF. The CDR3, as DNA: TGTGCCAGCAGTGGACAGGGGGATCAGCCCCAGCATTTT.

This chain links TRBV25-1 with TRBJ2-2; D perhaps matches TRBD2 (6 bases). Germline V gene lookup returns CDR1 MGHDK and CDR2 SYGVNS. V lost 6 bases and J lost 1, with 9 bases in between. The length of the CDR3 is 14 residues. In DNA form, the CDR3 reads TGTGCCAGCAGCCTGGGGGGGAACACCGGGGAGCTGTTTTTT. Protein product: CASSLGGNTGELFF.

This chain connects TRBV4-3 to TRBJ2-7, with a possible D match to TRBD1 (6 bases). The V and J ends lost 4 bases and 0 bases respectively, with 13 bases between them. This CDR3 has 15 amino acids. Looked up from germline, CDR1 is LGHNA and CDR2 is YSLEER. Here the CDR3 reads CASSRRTDSSYEQYF. The CDR3 DNA reads TGCGCCAGCAGCCGGAGGACAGACAGCTCCTACGAGCAGTACTTC.

The V call is TRBV11-2, the J call TRBJ2-5; D remains unclear. The CDR3 extends over 11 amino acids. Trimming stripped 8 bases from V and 5 bases from J, with 9 bases between. Germline CDR1 is SGHAT and CDR2 is FQNNGV. The CDR3 is CASGPRETQYF. As DNA, the CDR3 is TGTGCCAGCGGCCCCAGGGAGACCCAGTACTTC.

This chain connects TRBV7-2 to TRBJ1-5, with no clear D. The CDR3 loop spans 14 amino acids. Germline V gene lookup returns CDR1 SGHTA and CDR2 FQGNSA. V was pared by 1 base and J by 7 bases, with 11 bases between. The CDR3 DNA reads as TGTGCCAGCAGCTTAGATGGGGAGGTCCAGCCCCAGCATTTT. Amino acids: CASSLDGEVQPQHF. Based on the CDR3 plus reference TRBV7-2 and TRBJ1-5, the full variable domain is GAGVSQSPSNKVTEKGKDVELRCDPISGHTALYWYRQSLGQGLEFLIYFQGNSAPDKSGLPSDRFSAERTGGSVSTLTIQRTQQEDSAVYLCASSLDGEVQPQHFGDGTRLSIL.

This chain links TRBV10-3 with TRBJ2-1, with TRBD2 identical over 9 bases. The CDR3 is 18 amino acids. Germline-derived CDR1 and CDR2 are ENHRY and SYGVKD. The trim removed 0 bases at V and 5 bases at J, leaving 11 bases unmatched. CDR3 sequence (DNA): TGTGCCATCAGTGAGTCAAGGAGTAGCGGGGGAGGTAACAATGAGCAGTTCTTC. Its translation: CAISESRSSGGGNNEQFF.

V usage is TRBV29-1 and J usage is TRBJ2-1, with a possible D match to TRBD2 (7 bases). Germline loops: CDR1 SQVTM, CDR2 ANQGSEA. V was trimmed by 7 bases and J by 7 bases, leaving 26 bases between them. The CDR3 runs to 16 residues. Written as DNA, the CDR3 is TGCAGCGCTCCCGAAGGATCGGGGGGCCTTTATAATGAGCAGTTCTTC. Protein product: CSAPEGSGGLYNEQFF.

The V and J genes are TRBV19 and TRBJ1-2; D gene uncertain. The CDR3 runs to 13 residues. With 8 bases removed from V and 0 bases from J, the gap between germline ends came to 10 bases. Germline CDR1 and CDR2: LNHDA and SQIVND (reference sequence). Here the CDR3 DNA reads TGTGCCAGTGCCCGGTCCACTAACTATGGCTACACCTTC. This translates into CASARSTNYGYTF.

In regard to this clone: A read error may produce the germline difference seen at one junction end. The genes are TRBV19 and TRBJ1-1, with a weak D call TRBD1 (6 bases). This CDR3 is 14 amino acids long. The germline V gene has CDR1 LNHDA and CDR2 SQIVND (reference sequence). CDR3 DNA: TGTGCCAGTAGCCAACTTCGACCGGGACACCCCCCGGAGTTT. Residues: CASSQLRPGHPPEF.

The rearrangement links TRBV10-3 to TRBJ2-3; 8 nucleotides line up with TRBD2. Per the germline V gene, CDR1 is ENHRY and CDR2 is SYGVKD. The V gene end was trimmed by 3 bases and the J gene end by 4 bases; junction bases not matched to a gene: 18. CDR3 size: 19 residues. CDR3 in amino acids: CAISDSILLVAGSSDTQYF. CDR3 nucleotides: TGTGCCATCAGTGACTCAATTCTCCTGGTAGCGGGGTCCTCAGATACGCAGTATTTT.

The V and J genes are TRBV27 and TRBJ1-1, with 9 bases that match TRBD1. J lost 1 base, V lost 5 bases, and 8 bases had no gene match. Germline CDR1 and CDR2: MNHEY and SMNVEV (reference sequence). The CDR3 extends over 16 amino acids. CDR3 in amino acids: CASSRRPDRGNTEAFF. The CDR3 nucleotides are TGTGCCAGCAGTCGACGACCGGACAGGGGGAACACTGAAGCTTTCTTT.

The V gene is TRBV5-1, the J gene TRBJ2-3, with 8 bases fitting TRBD1. With V trimmed by 2 bases and J by 4 bases, 3 bases remained unmatched. The CDR3 is made up of 14 amino acids. Germline assignment: CDR1 SGHRS and CDR2 YFSETQ. DNA for the CDR3: TGCGCCAGCAGCTTTAAACAGGGGGCAGATACGCAGTATTTT. Translation: CASSFKQGADTQYF.

This clone is a singleton in its sample. The chain links TRBV12-5 to TRBJ1-5; a weak D match, TRBD1 (6 bases). The V end lost 1 base, the J end lost 1 base, and 17 bases lay between the germline ends. This CDR3 has 18 residues. Germline V gives CDR1 LGHNT, CDR2 FRNRAP. The DNA for the CDR3 is TGTGCTAGTGGTTTGGACAACAGGGTGGGATTAAGCAATCAGCCCCAGCATTTT. As protein: CASGLDNRVGLSNQPQHF. Variable domain in full (rest from reference TRBV12-5 and TRBJ1-5): DARVTQTPRHKVTEMGQEVTMRCQPILGHNTVFWYRQTMMQGLELLAYFRNRAPLDDSGMPKDRFSAEMPDATLATLKIQPSEPRDSAVYFCASGLDNRVGLSNQPQHFGDGTRLSIL.

The genes are TRBV6-6 and TRBJ1-2, with D perhaps TRBD1 (5 bases). The V gene lost 7 bases and the J gene lost 2 bases, with 17 bases spanning the gap. The CDR3 length is 15 residues. Looked up from germline, CDR1 is MNHNY and CDR2 is SVGAGI (reference sequence). CDR3 nucleotide sequence: TGTGCCAGCACTCCCCCGGGGGACCAAAACTATGGCTACACCTTC. Residues: CASTPPGDQNYGYTF.

This rearrangement joins TRBV4-3 to TRBJ1-1; D gene ambiguous. The CDR3 spans 14 residues. The V end lost 1 base, the J end lost 0 bases, and 6 bases lay between the germline ends. Germline lookup yields CDR1 LGHNA and CDR2 YSLEER. The CDR3 sequence: CASSQGALNTEAFF. The CDR3 DNA reads as TGCGCCAGCAGCCAAGGCGCCCTGAACACTGAAGCTTTCTTT.

This chain links TRBV27 with TRBJ1-2, with TRBD1 as a possible D gene (5 bases). This CDR3 has 14 residues. V lost 2 bases and J lost 8, with 15 bases in between. Germline V CDR1 and CDR2: MNHEY, SMNVEV (reference sequence). This chain's CDR3 is CASSLMEGEEGYTF. The CDR3 bases are TGTGCCAGCAGTTTAATGGAAGGGGAGGAAGGCTACACCTTC.

The V gene is TRBV15, the J gene TRBJ2-7; the match to TRBD2 covers 8 bases. There are 15 residues in the CDR3. Germline V CDR1 and CDR2: LNHNV, YYDKDF (reference sequence). Trimming removed 0 bases from V and 4 bases from J; junction bases left unmatched: 5. CDR3 sequence reads: CATSRDLGGGYEQYV. In nucleotides, the CDR3 is TGTGCCACCAGCAGAGATCTCGGCGGGGGGTACGAGCAGTACGTC.